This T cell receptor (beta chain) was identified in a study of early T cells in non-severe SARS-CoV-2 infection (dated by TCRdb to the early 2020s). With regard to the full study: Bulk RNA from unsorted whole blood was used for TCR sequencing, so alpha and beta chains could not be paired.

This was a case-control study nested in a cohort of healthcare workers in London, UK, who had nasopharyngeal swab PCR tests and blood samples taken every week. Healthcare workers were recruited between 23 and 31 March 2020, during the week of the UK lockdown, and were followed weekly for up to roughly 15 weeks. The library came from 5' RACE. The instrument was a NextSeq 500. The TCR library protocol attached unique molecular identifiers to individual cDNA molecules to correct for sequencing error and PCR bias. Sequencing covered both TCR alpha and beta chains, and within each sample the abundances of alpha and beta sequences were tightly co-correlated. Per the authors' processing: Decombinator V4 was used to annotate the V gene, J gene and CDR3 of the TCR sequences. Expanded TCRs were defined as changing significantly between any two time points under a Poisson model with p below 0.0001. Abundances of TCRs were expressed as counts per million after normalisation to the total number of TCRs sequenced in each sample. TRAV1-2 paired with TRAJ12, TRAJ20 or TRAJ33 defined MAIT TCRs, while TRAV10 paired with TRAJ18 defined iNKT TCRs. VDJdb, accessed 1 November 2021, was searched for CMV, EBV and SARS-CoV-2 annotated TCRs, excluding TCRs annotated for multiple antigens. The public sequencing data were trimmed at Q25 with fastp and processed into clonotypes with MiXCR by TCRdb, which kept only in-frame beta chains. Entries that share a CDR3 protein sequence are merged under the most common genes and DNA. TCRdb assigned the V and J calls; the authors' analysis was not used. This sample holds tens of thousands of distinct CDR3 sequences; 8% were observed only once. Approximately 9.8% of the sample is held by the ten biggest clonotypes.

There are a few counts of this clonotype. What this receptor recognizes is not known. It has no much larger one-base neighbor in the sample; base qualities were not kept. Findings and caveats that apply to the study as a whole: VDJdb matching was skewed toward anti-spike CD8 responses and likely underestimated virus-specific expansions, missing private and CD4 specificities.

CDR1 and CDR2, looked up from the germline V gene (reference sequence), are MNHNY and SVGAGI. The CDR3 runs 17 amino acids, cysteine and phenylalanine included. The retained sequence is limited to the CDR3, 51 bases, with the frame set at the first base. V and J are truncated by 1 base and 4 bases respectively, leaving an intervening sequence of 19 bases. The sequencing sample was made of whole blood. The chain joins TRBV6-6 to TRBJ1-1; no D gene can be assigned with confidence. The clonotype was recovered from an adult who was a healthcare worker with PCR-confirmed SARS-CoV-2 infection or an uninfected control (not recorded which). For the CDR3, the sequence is CASSYYGVWTYSTEAFF. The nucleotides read TGTGCCAGCAGTTACTACGGTGTTTGGACGTACTCCACTGAAGCTTTCTTT.